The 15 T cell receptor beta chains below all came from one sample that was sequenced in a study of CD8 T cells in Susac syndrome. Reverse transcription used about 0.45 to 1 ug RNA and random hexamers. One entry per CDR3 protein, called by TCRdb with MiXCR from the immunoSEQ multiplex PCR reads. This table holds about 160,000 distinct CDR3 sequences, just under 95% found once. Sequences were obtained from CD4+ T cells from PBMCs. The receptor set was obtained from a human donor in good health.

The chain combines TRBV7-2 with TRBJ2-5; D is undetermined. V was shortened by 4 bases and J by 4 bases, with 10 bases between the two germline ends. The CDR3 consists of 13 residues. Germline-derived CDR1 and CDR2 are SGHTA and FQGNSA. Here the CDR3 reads CASSSRLLETQYF. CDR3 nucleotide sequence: TGTGCCAGCAGCTCCCGATTGTTAGAGACCCAGTACTTC.

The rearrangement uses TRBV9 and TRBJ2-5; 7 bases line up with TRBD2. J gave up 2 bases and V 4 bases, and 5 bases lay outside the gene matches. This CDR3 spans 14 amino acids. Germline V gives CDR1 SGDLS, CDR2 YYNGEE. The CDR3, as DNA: TGTGCCAGCAGCTCTTGGGGGGGACAAGAGACCCAGTACTTC. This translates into CASSSWGGQETQYF.

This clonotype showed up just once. CDR3 nucleotide sequence: TGTGCCAGCAGCCAACCAGGGAGGAACACTGAAGCTTTCTTT. As protein: CASSQPGRNTEAFF. The V and J genes are TRBV3-1 and TRBJ1-1; TRBD1 is a possible D gene (5 bases). Trimming removed 2 bases at V and 1 base at J, with 8 bases between. This CDR3 contains 14 residues. Germline CDR1 reads LGHDT; CDR2 reads YNNKEL (reference sequence).

The chain's CDR3 is CASTSAARGTEAFF. For the CDR3, the DNA is TGTGCCAGCACTTCTGCAGCGAGGGGTACTGAAGCTTTCTTT. The rearrangement links TRBV12-3 or TRBV12-4 to TRBJ1-1; D possibly corresponds to TRBD1 (5 bases). This CDR3 contains 14 residues. V was clipped by 7 bases and J by 5 bases, with 17 bases between them.

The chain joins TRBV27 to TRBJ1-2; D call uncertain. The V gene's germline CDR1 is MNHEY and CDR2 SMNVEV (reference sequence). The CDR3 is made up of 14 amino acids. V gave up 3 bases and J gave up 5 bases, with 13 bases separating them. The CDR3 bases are TGTGCCAGCAGTTTCCAGCAGACCCGATATGGCTACACCTTC. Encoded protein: CASSFQQTRYGYTF.

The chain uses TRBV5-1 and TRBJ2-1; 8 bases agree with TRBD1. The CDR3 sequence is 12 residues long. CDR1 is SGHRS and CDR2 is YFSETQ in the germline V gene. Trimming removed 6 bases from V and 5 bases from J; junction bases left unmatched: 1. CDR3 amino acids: CASNRGDNEQFF. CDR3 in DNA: TGCGCCAGCAACAGGGGGGACAATGAGCAGTTCTTC.

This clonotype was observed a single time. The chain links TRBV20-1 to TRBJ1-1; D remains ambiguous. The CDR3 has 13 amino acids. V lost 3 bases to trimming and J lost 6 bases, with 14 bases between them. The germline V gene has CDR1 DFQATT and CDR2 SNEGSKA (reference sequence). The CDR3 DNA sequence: TGCAGTGCTAGGGACTCCTTGATTCCTGAAGCTTTCTTT. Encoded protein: CSARDSLIPEAFF.

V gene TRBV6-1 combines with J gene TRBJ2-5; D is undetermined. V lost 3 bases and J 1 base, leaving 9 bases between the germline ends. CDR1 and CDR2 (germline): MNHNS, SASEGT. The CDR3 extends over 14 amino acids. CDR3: CASSDGPTQETQYF. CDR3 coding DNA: TGTGCCAGCAGTGACGGGCCAACCCAAGAGACCCAGTACTTC.

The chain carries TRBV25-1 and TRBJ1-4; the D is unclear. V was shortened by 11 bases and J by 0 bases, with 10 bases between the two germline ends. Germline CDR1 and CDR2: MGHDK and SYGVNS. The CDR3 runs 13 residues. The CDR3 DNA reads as TGTGCCTCCCAGGCGGCAACTAATGAAAAACTGTTTTTT. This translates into CASQAATNEKLFF.

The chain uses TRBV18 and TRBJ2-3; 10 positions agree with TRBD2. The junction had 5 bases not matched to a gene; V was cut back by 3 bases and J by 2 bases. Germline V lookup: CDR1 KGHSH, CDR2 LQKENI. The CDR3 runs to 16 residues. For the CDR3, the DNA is TGTGCCAGCTCACCTCAACTAGCGGGGCCCACAGATACGCAGTATTTT. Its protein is CASSPQLAGPTDTQYF.

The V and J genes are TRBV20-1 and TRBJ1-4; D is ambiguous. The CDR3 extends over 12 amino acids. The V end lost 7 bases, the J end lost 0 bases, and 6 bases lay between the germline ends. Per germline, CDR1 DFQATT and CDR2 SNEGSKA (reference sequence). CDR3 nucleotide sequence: TGCAGTGTGGACGCAACTAATGAAAAACTGTTTTTT. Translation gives CSVDATNEKLFF.

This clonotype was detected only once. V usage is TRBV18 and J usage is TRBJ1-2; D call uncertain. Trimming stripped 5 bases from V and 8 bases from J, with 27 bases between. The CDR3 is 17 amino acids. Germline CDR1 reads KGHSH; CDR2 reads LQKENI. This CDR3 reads CASSKAERLILDGGYTF. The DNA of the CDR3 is TGTGCCAGCTCAAAGGCGGAGCGACTTATATTGGATGGGGGCTACACCTTC.

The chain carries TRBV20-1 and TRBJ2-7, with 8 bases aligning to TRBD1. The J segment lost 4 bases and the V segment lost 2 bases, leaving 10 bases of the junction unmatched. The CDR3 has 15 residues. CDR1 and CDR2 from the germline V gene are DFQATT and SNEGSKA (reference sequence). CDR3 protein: CSARSSQGAGYEQYF. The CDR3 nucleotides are TGCAGTGCTAGATCGTCTCAGGGGGCAGGTTACGAGCAGTACTTC.

The CDR3, as DNA: TGTGCCAGCAGCTCCCGGGGGGTAGGAAATACGCAGTATTTT. This encodes CASSSRGVGNTQYF. The rearrangement uses TRBV13 and TRBJ2-3; 7 nucleotides agree with TRBD2. Germline values: CDR1 PRHDT, CDR2 FYEKMQ (reference sequence). The length of the CDR3 is 14 residues. Trimming took 4 bases from V and 7 from J; bases not matched to a gene: 8.

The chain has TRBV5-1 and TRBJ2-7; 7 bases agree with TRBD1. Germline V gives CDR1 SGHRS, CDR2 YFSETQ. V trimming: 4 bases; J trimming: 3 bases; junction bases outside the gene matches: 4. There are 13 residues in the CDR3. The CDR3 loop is CASSAQGVYEQYF. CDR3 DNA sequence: TGCGCCAGCAGCGCTCAGGGGGTCTACGAGCAGTACTTC.